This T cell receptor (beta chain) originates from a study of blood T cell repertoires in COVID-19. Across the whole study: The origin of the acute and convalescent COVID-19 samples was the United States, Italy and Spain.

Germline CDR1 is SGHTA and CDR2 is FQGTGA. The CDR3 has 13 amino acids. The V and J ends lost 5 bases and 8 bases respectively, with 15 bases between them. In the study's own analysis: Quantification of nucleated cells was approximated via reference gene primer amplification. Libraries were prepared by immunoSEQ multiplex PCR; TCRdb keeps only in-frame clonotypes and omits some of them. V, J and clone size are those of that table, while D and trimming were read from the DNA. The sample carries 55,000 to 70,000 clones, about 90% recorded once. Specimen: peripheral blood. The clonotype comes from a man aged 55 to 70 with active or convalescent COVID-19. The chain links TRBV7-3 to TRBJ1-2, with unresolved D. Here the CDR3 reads CASSPGSRSGYTF. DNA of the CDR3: TGTGCCAGCAGCCCGGGGTCACGAAGCGGCTACACCTTC.